This TCR beta chain was sequenced in a study of blood T cell repertoires in COVID-19. Overall study: COVID-19 samples, acute and convalescent, were from the United States, Italy and Spain. Sample material is recorded as cDNA or gDNA derived from T cells, B-cell-depleted T cells, or PBMCs.

The CDR3 is 19 amino acids. Looked up from germline, CDR1 is MNHEY and CDR2 is SMNVEV (reference sequence). The germline V and J ends were trimmed by 5 bases and 0 bases, with 26 bases remaining between them. Study processing details: Researchers report that nucleated cell counts were estimated from reference gene primer amplification. Libraries were prepared by immunoSEQ multiplex PCR; TCRdb keeps only in-frame clonotypes and omits some of them. V, J and clone size reflect that table, while D and trimming were determined from the DNA. The table lists about 190,000 clones, just under 80% of them singletons, with 2.8% in the top ten.

V and J are TRBV27 and TRBJ2-7; no firm D call. This clonotype originated in a woman older than 75 with active or convalescent COVID-19. Sequenced material: peripheral blood. DNA for the CDR3: TGTGCCAGCAGTCCCCTCTCCCCTACCCCATTCACCCACTCCTACGAGCAGTACTTC. It codes for CASSPLSPTPFTHSYEQYF.